One and the same sample provided the 5 T cell receptor beta chains below, sequenced in a study of CD4 and CD8 cells across lung adenocarcinoma regions. Using its own MiXCR run on the PCR reads, TCRdb lists one record per CDR3 protein. The table records tens of thousands of distinct CDR3 sequences, under 60% of them present only once. The specimen sequenced was CD8+ T cells from the center of a lung tumor. The origin of the receptors is a male donor with lung adenocarcinoma. The CD4 and CD8 labels of this study may be unreliable.

This clonotype was counted only a few times. DNA for the CDR3: TGTGCCAGCAGCCTGAGCGGGGGCCAAGAGACCCAGTACTTC. Encoded protein: CASSLSGGQETQYF. This sequence joins TRBV11-3 and TRBJ2-5; 8 bases are a match to TRBD2. CDR1 is SGHNT, CDR2 YENEEA, per germline. The V gene end was trimmed by 5 bases and the J gene end by 1 base; junction bases not matched to a gene: 3. CDR3 length: 14 residues.

This clonotype was seen ten or more times. The chain uses TRBV6-1 and TRBJ1-2; the D gene is possibly TRBD1 (5 bases). Per the germline V gene, CDR1 is MNHNS and CDR2 is SASEGT. This CDR3 contains 14 residues. V was clipped by 1 base and J by 3 bases, with 9 bases between them. This CDR3 is CASSEDGGYYGYTF. In DNA form, the CDR3 reads TGTGCCAGCAGTGAAGATGGGGGATACTATGGCTACACCTTC.

This clonotype has ten or more counts. The J gene is TRBJ2-7, the V gene TRBV10-1; possible D gene TRBD2, 6 bases. The CDR3 covers 15 residues. V lost 10 bases, J lost 0 bases, and 19 bases lay in between. The V gene's germline CDR1 is WNHNN and CDR2 SYGVQD (reference sequence). CDR3 sequence (DNA): TGCGCCATTAGCTCATGGGGGAGGAGCTCCTACGAGCAGTACTTC. Translated, it gives CAISSWGRSSYEQYF.

Regarding this clonotype: The junction departs from germline at one end; a sequencing error may be responsible. In DNA form, the CDR3 reads TGTGCCAGCAGACGGTCCAGTGGCACAGACATGCAGTATTTC. This gives the protein CASRRSSGTDMQYF. V and J are TRBV6-1 and TRBJ2-3; D unresolved. CDR3 length equals 14 residues. Germline V CDR1 and CDR2: MNHNS, SASEGT.

The chain uses TRBV7-8 and TRBJ2-1, with 9 bases aligning to TRBD2. The CDR3 sequence is 13 residues long. V lost 7 bases and J lost 7; bases outside the gene matches: 5. Germline-derived CDR1 and CDR2 are SGHVS and FQNEAQ. The CDR3 region has the DNA TGTGCCAGCACCGCGGGAGGGCATAATGAGCAGTTCTTC. Its protein product is CASTAGGHNEQFF.